Below, 24 T cell receptor beta chains from the same sample are listed, as sequenced in a study of T-cell memory formation after mild COVID-19. TCRdb recomputed calls from the 5' RACE reads with MiXCR, one row per CDR3 protein. The table records fewer than 500,000 distinct CDR3 sequences, approximately 25% of them present only once. Specimen: PBMCs or a T cell subset sorted from them (not recorded which). The receptors were gathered from an adult woman who had mild COVID-19 (a few samples of this study predate the infection). Cell type and time point are not known.

This clonotype has more than one count but fewer than ten. The chain links TRBV12-3 or TRBV12-4 to TRBJ1-1, with 10 bases lining up with TRBD1. This CDR3 spans 14 amino acids. Trimming at V came to 5 bases and at J to 6 bases, leaving 6 bases not matched to a gene. DNA of the CDR3: TGTGCCAGCAGTAGCCGGGACAGGGGTTCTGAAGCTTTCTTT. Translating gives CASSSRDRGSEAFF.

The chain has TRBV6-5 and TRBJ1-4; 7 bases agree with TRBD1. CDR1 is MNHEY and CDR2 is SVGAGI in the germline V gene. The CDR3 is 15 residues long. V dropped 6 bases and J dropped 4; count of bases not matched to a gene: 8. Written as DNA, the CDR3 is TGTGCCAGCAGGAACGACAGGGCCTTTAATGAAAAACTGTTTTTT. It translates to CASRNDRAFNEKLFF.

This chain uses TRBV20-1 with TRBJ2-3; TRBD2 might be the D (5 bases). The CDR3 loop spans 13 amino acids. Trimming left V 2 bases short and J 3 bases short, with 9 bases between. The V gene's germline CDR1 is DFQATT and CDR2 SNEGSKA (reference sequence). CDR3 nucleotide sequence: TGCAGTGCTAGATCACTAGGAACAGATACGCAGTATTTT. Translated: CSARSLGTDTQYF.

The chain couples TRBV7-2 to TRBJ2-3; a possible D gene is TRBD2 (5 bases). The CDR3 is 15 amino acids. The V and J ends lost 3 bases and 0 bases respectively, with 10 bases between them. Germline V gene lookup returns CDR1 SGHTA and CDR2 FQGNSA. Here the CDR3 reads CASSFSVLSTDTQYF. The CDR3 bases are TGTGCCAGCAGCTTTAGCGTTTTGAGCACAGATACGCAGTATTTT.

The chain joins TRBV20-1 to TRBJ2-4; the match to TRBD2 covers 9 bases. The germline V gene encodes CDR1 DFQATT and CDR2 SNEGSKA (reference sequence). The V segment lost 6 bases and the J segment 4 bases; nucleotides outside the gene matches: 10. The CDR3 contains 15 residues. The CDR3 here is CSASSPGLAKNIQYF. The DNA of the CDR3 is TGCAGTGCGTCGAGCCCCGGACTAGCGAAAAACATTCAGTACTTC.

This sequence joins TRBV24-1 and TRBJ2-1; 15 positions agree with TRBD2. CDR1 is KGHDR, CDR2 SFDVKD, per germline. The CDR3 spans 16 residues. Trimming cost V 2 bases and J 8 bases; bases outside gene matches: 3. CDR3 protein: CATSDWGLAGGDEQFF. The CDR3, as DNA: TGTGCCACCAGTGATTGGGGACTAGCGGGGGGAGATGAGCAGTTCTTC.

This clonotype was detected only a few times. The rearrangement joins TRBV6-5 to TRBJ2-7, with TRBD1 matching 9 bases. CDR3 length equals 15 residues. With 6 bases clipped from V and 3 bases from J, the junction kept 9 bases outside the gene matches. Germline V gene sequence: CDR1 MNHEY, CDR2 SVGAGI. The CDR3 bases are TGTGCCAGCAGACCCGCCGGGACAGGGCGCTACGAGCAGTACTTC. It translates to CASRPAGTGRYEQYF.

This clonotype was seen a single time. This rearrangement joins TRBV20-1 to TRBJ2-7; D not certain. Germline V gene lookup returns CDR1 DFQATT and CDR2 SNEGSKA (reference sequence). Trimming stripped 3 bases from V and 0 bases from J, with 9 bases between. The CDR3 consists of 13 residues. The CDR3 reads CSARDPSSYEQYF. The DNA of the CDR3 is TGCAGTGCTAGGGACCCGAGCTCCTACGAGCAGTACTTC.

This clonotype was found a few times. This chain joins TRBV5-6 and TRBJ1-1, with D maybe TRBD1 (6 bases). Trimming cost V 2 bases and J 11 bases, with 19 bases left between them. The CDR3 is made up of 14 amino acids. From germline, CDR1 is SGHDT and CDR2 YYEEEE. In DNA, the CDR3 is TGTGCCAGCAGCTTCGCGGGGGGCGCCGGGGGTGCTTTCTTT. Protein product: CASSFAGGAGGAFF.

V usage is TRBV14 and J usage is TRBJ2-7; the D gene is possibly TRBD2 (6 bases). Trimming left V 1 base short and J 0 bases short, with 13 bases between. The germline CDR1 and CDR2 sequences are SGHDN and FVKESK. The CDR3 sequence is 16 residues long. The CDR3 loop reads CASSQVGGGPSYEQYF. Here the CDR3 DNA reads TGTGCCAGCAGCCAAGTCGGAGGAGGGCCCTCCTACGAGCAGTACTTC.

The chain carries TRBV7-9 and TRBJ2-1; possibly TRBD1 or TRBD2 for D (5 bases each). Germline CDR1 and CDR2: SEHNR and FQNEAQ (reference sequence). Trimming shortened V by 8 bases and J by 0 bases, and 11 bases separated the two germline ends. The CDR3 contains 14 residues. In DNA form, the CDR3 reads TGTGCCAGCGCCCCGGGGCTCTCCTACAATGAGCAGTTCTTC. This codes for CASAPGLSYNEQFF.

Here the CDR3 reads CSAGAIRNEQFF. In DNA form, the CDR3 reads TGCAGCGCTGGGGCGATACGGAATGAGCAGTTCTTC. The chain links TRBV29-1 to TRBJ2-1; possibly TRBD1 for D (5 bases). In germline, CDR1 is SQVTM, CDR2 ANQGSEA. V lost 7 bases and J 7 bases, leaving 14 bases between the germline ends. The length of the CDR3 is 12 residues.

This clonotype was counted a few times. The rearrangement links TRBV5-1 to TRBJ2-3; TRBD1 aligns across 7 bases. The germline gives CDR1 SGHRS, CDR2 YFSETQ. V gave up 5 bases and J gave up 1 base; unmatched junction bases: 4. The CDR3 is 14 amino acids. DNA of the CDR3: TGCGCCAGCAGAAGACAGGGCGGCACAGATACGCAGTATTTT. Its protein product is CASRRQGGTDTQYF.

The CDR3 spells CASSSAGIDTQYF. CDR3 in DNA: TGTGCCAGCAGCTCGGCAGGGATAGATACGCAGTATTTT. This chain joins TRBV11-2 and TRBJ2-3; D may be TRBD1 (5 bases). The V end lost 4 bases, the J end lost 5 bases, and 10 bases lay between the germline ends. This CDR3 is 13 amino acids long. Germline assignment: CDR1 SGHAT and CDR2 FQNNGV.

The sample holds a few counts of this clonotype. Because the CDR3's place on the DNA is in doubt, the DNA is left out and the CDR3 is given as listed by TCRdb. The chain is built from TRBV7-2 and TRBJ2-1; TRBD1, the D gene given by the table, was not confirmed from the DNA. The germline CDR1 and CDR2 sequences are SGHTA and FQGNSA. Inclusive of both ends, the CDR3 amounts to 14 amino acids. The CDR3 sequence is CASSLGTVGPGTFF.

This chain's CDR3 is CASSVGLPTGANVLTF. Written as DNA, the CDR3 is TGTGCCAGCAGCGTAGGTCTGCCAACTGGGGCCAACGTCCTGACTTTC. The chain recombines TRBV9 with TRBJ2-6; D is undetermined. Germline V gives CDR1 SGDLS, CDR2 YYNGEE. The CDR3 covers 16 residues. Trimming left V 0 bases short and J 2 bases short, with 9 bases between.

This clonotype appeared many times. V usage is TRBV20-1 and J usage is TRBJ2-2; D possibly uses TRBD1 or TRBD2 (6 bases each). The CDR3 has 14 amino acids. Looked up from germline, CDR1 is DFQATT and CDR2 is SNEGSKA (reference sequence). The ends were cut back, 6 bases at V and 7 bases at J, with 18 bases in the middle. The CDR3 here is CSASPGGRHGELFF. In DNA form, the CDR3 reads TGCAGTGCCTCCCCTGGGGGGCGGCACGGGGAGCTGTTTTTT.

The chain joins TRBV7-9 to TRBJ2-7, with TRBD2 matching 13 bases. The CDR3 is made up of 15 amino acids. Germline V gene lookup returns CDR1 SEHNR and CDR2 FQNEAQ (reference sequence). With 2 bases clipped from V and 6 bases from J, the junction kept 4 bases outside the gene matches. DNA of the CDR3: TGTGCCAGCAGCTTATGGACTAGCGGGAGAGGCGAGCAGTACTTC. It specifies CASSLWTSGRGEQYF.

The genes are TRBV11-2 and TRBJ2-1; D unclear. This CDR3 is built from 12 residues. Germline V CDR1 and CDR2: SGHAT, FQNNGV. V was shortened by 6 bases and J by 7 bases, with 10 bases between the two germline ends. The CDR3 nucleotides are TGTGCCAGCAGTGAAGAGGTGAATGAGCAGTTCTTC. Encoded protein: CASSEEVNEQFF.

The chain links TRBV10-3 to TRBJ2-5; D not resolved. Trimming pared 6 bases from V and 5 bases from J, leaving 4 bases between. CDR1 and CDR2 from the germline V gene are ENHRY and SYGVKD. This CDR3 comprises 10 residues. CDR3 DNA sequence: TGTGCCATCAGCCAGGAGACCCAGTACTTC. It codes for CAISQETQYF.

The chain couples TRBV3-1 to TRBJ2-1, with D perhaps TRBD2 (5 bases). V dropped 1 base and J dropped 10 bases, with 8 bases sitting between them. This CDR3 has 12 amino acids. From germline, CDR1 is LGHDT and CDR2 YNNKEL (reference sequence). The DNA for the CDR3 is TGTGCCAGCAGCCAAGTGCCGGGAGAGCAGTTCTTC. Translated, it gives CASSQVPGEQFF.

In DNA form, the CDR3 reads TGTGCCAGCAGTTACCGATGGGGGGGGCGCGATGAGCAGTTCTTC. This encodes CASSYRWGGRDEQFF. V usage is TRBV6-5 and J usage is TRBJ2-1; tentative D call: TRBD2 (7 bases). Germline CDR1 reads MNHEY; CDR2 reads SVGAGI. V was clipped by 2 bases and J by 8 bases, with 16 bases between them. CDR3 size: 15 residues.

The rearrangement uses TRBV2 and TRBJ1-2, with 7 bases identical to TRBD1. Unmatched junction bases numbered 11, after V lost 2 bases and J lost 8 bases. This CDR3 comprises 15 residues. The germline V gene encodes CDR1 SNHLY and CDR2 FYNNEI. The CDR3 here is CASSERGQGDSGYTF. CDR3 coding DNA: TGTGCCAGCAGTGAACGGGGTCAGGGGGATTCGGGCTACACCTTC.

The chain joins TRBV7-8 to TRBJ2-3, with D perhaps assigned TRBD1 or TRBD2 (5 bases each). Germline V CDR1 and CDR2: SGHVS, FQNEAQ. There are 14 residues in the CDR3. Trimming removed 7 bases at V and 5 bases at J, with 16 bases between. CDR3 coding DNA: TGTGCCAGCAATCTGAGGGGCAAGGGAGATACGCAGTATTTT. Its protein product is CASNLRGKGDTQYF.